This T cell receptor beta chain emerged from a study of neurological immune-mediated disorders. Study-level information: The disease course was relapsing-remitting in roughly 31 and secondary progressive in 3 of the 34 multiple sclerosis patients.

V was trimmed by 0 bases and J by 2 bases, leaving 14 bases between them. The germline V gene encodes CDR1 DFQATT and CDR2 SNEGSKA (reference sequence). The CDR3 is made up of 17 amino acids. Overall study results and limits: When grouped phylogenetically, the repertoires of 18 of the 34 multiple sclerosis patients fell together in one related-CDR3 cluster, which is a possible signature.

The time point is: longitudinal time-point 3. For the unsorted libraries, 2 million PBMCs stored at -80 C served as input. This clonotype was seen repeatedly, ten times or more. The antigen remains unidentified. A 10-nucleotide random UMI tagged transcripts in template-switch 5'RACE cDNA synthesis. In TCRdb, the 5' RACE reads were re-called with MiXCR into one record per CDR3 protein. The sample lists about 84,000 distinct CDR3 sequences; about 4% were seen once. This sequence originates from a woman aged 55-75 years with multiple sclerosis. Sequenced material: PBMCs. The genes are TRBV20-1 and TRBJ1-6; D unresolved. CDR3 sequence reads: CSARDHGPTPYNSPLHF. The CDR3 region has the DNA TGCAGTGCTAGAGATCACGGGCCGACCCCCTATAATTCACCCCTCCACTTT.